The clone carrying this T cell receptor (beta chain) occurred once. The sample is drawn from a study of shared clonotypes between healthy human individuals. Across the whole study: A few men and a couple of women, aged 18 to 49, were donors. Three plates were used per donor for CD4 naive, three for CD4 memory, two for CD8 naive and one for CD8 memory.

Some 30,000 T cell genomes (about 0.2 ug DNA) went into each sorted-subset replicate. Sequencing was performed with immunoSEQ multiplex PCR; in TCRdb, only in-frame clones are kept and a portion is missing. The sample consists of around 650,000 clones, about 95% of them appearing once. This CDR3 comprises 14 residues. Trimming removed 6 bases from V and 1 base from J, with 12 bases in between. From germline, CDR1 is MDHEN and CDR2 SYDVKM. The naive CD8 population came from CD45RO-negative cells selected for CCR7, without terminally differentiated effector memory CD45RA+ cells. The donors, healthy adults who were HIV-negative, had experienced no recent acute infections or vaccinations.

This rearrangement joins TRBV28 to TRBJ2-5; weak D call: TRBD1 (5 bases). This sequence was found in a young woman in good health. The sample taken for sequencing was naive CD8+ T cells sorted from blood. As DNA, the CDR3 is TGTGCCAGCAGAAAACAGGCCATCCAAGAGACCCAGTACTTC. Translation gives CASRKQAIQETQYF.